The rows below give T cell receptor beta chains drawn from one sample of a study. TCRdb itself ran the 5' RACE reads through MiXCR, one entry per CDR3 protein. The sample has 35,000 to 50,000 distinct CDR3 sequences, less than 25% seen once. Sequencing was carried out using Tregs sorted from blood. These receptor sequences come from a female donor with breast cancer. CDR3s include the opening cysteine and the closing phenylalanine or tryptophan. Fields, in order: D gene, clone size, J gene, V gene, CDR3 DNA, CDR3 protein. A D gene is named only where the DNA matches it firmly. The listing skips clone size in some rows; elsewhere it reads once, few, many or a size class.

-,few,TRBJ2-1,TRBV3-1,TGTGCCAGCAGCCATAAGATAGGGGATAGGTCCTACAATGAGCAGTTCTTC,CASSHKIGDRSYNEQFF
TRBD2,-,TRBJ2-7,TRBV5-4,TGTGCCAGCAGCTTGTTCCCGACTAGCGGCTCCTACGAGCAGTACTTC,CASSLFPTSGSYEQYF
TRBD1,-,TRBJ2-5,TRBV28,TGTGCCAGCAGTATACCGGGACAGGGGAGGGAGACCCAGTACTTC,CASSIPGQGRETQYF
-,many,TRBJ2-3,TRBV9,TGTGCCAGCAGCACTCCTGGCACGCAGTATTTT,CASSTPGTQYF
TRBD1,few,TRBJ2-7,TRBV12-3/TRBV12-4,TGTGCCAGCAGCCCGACAGGGACGGGGGAGCAGTACTTC,CASSPTGTGEQYF
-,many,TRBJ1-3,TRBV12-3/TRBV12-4,TGTGCCAGCGCTCCGATGCGCCGGATCTCTGGAAACACCATATATTTT,CASAPMRRISGNTIYF
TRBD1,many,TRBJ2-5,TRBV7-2,TGTGCCAGCAGGGGACAGGGGGGGACCCAGTACTTC,CASRGQGGTQYF
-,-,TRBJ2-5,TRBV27,TGTACCAGCAGTCCGACTAGAGGACAAGAGACCCAGTACTTC,CTSSPTRGQETQYF
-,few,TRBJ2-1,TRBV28,TGTGCCAGCAGTCCCCCGTACTACGGTCCCTACAATGAGCAGTTCTTC,CASSPPYYGPYNEQFF
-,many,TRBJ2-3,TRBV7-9,TGTGCCAGCGGACCAGATACGCAGTATTTT,CASGPDTQYF
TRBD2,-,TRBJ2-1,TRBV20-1,TGCAGTGCTAGAGAGGCCGAAGGGGCGGGAGGGCCAAGAAATGAGCAGTTCTTC,CSAREAEGAGGPRNEQFF
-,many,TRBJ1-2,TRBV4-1,TGCGCCAGCAGCCAACCATCGAGAGCTAACTATGGCTACACCTTC,CASSQPSRANYGYTF
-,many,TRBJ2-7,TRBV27,TGTGCCAGCAGTCCAGCCGGGTGGGGATCCTACGAGCAGTACTTC,CASSPAGWGSYEQYF
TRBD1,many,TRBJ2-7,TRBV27,TGTGCCAGCAGTTTGGACAGGGGCGAGCAGTACTTC,CASSLDRGEQYF
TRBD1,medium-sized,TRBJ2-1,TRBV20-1,TGCAGTGCTAGAGACCTACGACAGGGGGCGATTGAGCAGTTCTTC,CSARDLRQGAIEQFF
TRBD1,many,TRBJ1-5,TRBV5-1,TGCGCCAGCAGTATGACAGGGGGCTTGCAGCCCCAGCATTTT,CASSMTGGLQPQHF
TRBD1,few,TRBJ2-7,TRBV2,TGTGCCAGCAGTGAAGGGGGACAGGGGGTGTACGAGCAGTACTTC,CASSEGGQGVYEQYF
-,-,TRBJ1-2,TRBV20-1,TGCAGTGCTGGAGATCACCGGCTGGGGGGTTCCTATGGCTACACCTTC,CSAGDHRLGGSYGYTF
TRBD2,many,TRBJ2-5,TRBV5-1,TGCGCCAGCAGCCCCGCGGGGGTGGAGACCCAGTACTTC,CASSPAGVETQYF
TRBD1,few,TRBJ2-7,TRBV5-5,TGTGCCAGCAGCCACGGGACAGCCACGCTCTACGAGCAGTACTTC,CASSHGTATLYEQYF
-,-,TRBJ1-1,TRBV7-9,TGTGCCAGCAGCTTAGATAGAACCAACACTGAAGCTTTCTTT,CASSLDRTNTEAFF
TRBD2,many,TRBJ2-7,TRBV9,TGTGCCAGCAGCGTAAGCGGGAGTAAGGACGAGCAGTACTTC,CASSVSGSKDEQYF
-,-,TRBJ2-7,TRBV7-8,TGTGCCAGCAGCTCCGGGTATCAGCAGTACTTC,CASSSGYQQYF
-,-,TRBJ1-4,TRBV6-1,TGTGCCAGCAGTCGTCAGTGGGCAACTAATGAAAAACTGTTTTTT,CASSRQWATNEKLFF
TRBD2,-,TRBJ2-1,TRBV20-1,TGCAGTGCTAGAGAACCGGGACTAGCGGACTACAATGAGCAGTTCTTC,CSAREPGLADYNEQFF
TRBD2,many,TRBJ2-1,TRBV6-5,TGTGCCAGCCGAAGCCTAGCGGGCCGGAGCTCCTACAATGAGCAGTTCTTC,CASRSLAGRSSYNEQFF
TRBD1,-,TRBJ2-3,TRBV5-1,TGCGCCAGCAGCCCCATGGGACAGGAGGCAGATACGCAGTATTTT,CASSPMGQEADTQYF
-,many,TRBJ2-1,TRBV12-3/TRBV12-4,TGTGCCAGCGGCTCCCCGGGGGCCAAGGAGCAGTTCTTC,CASGSPGAKEQFF
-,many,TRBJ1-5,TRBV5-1,TGCGCCAGCAGCTTGGAGGCACAGGGCAACAATCAGCCCCAGCATTTT,CASSLEAQGNNQPQHF
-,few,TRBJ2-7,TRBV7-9,TGTGCCAGCGCTCGCGGAGGGGCGCAATACGAGCAGTACTTC,CASARGGAQYEQYF
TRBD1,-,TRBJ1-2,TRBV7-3,TGTGCCAGCAGCGTTGCCGGGACAGAACTATTAGCTAACTATGGCTACACCTTC,CASSVAGTELLANYGYTF
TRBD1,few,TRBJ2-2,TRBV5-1,TGCGCCAGCAGCCCTCTTCCGCCGACAGGGTTAGCCGGGGAGCTGTTTTTT,CASSPLPPTGLAGELFF
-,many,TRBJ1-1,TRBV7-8,TGTGCCAGCAGCTTAGTAATGTGGGGAGGCACTGAAGCTTTCTTT,CASSLVMWGGTEAFF
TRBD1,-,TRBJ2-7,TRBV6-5,TGTGCCAGCAGCCTAGACAGGGGAAACTACGAGCAGTACTTC,CASSLDRGNYEQYF
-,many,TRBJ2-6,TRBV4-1,TGCGCCAGCAGCCAAGTAGTGCGATCTGGGGCCAACGTCCTGACTTTC,CASSQVVRSGANVLTF
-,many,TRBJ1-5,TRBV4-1,TGCGCCAGCAGCCAAGACTCATTTCAGCCCCAGCATTTT,CASSQDSFQPQHF
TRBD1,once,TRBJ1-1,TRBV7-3,TGTGCCAGCAGCTCAGCTCCGGGACAGCTTAACACTGAAGCTTTCTTT,CASSSAPGQLNTEAFF
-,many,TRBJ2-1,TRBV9,TGTGCCAGCAGCGTAGACCAGAGCTCCTACAATGAGCAGTTCTTC,CASSVDQSSYNEQFF